A selection of T cell receptor beta chains follows, all from one sample in a study of blood T cell repertoires in COVID-19. Here immunoSEQ multiplex PCR was the method, and the copy in TCRdb shows in-frame clones only, minus some. The sample records about 220,000 clones, approximately 85% being singletons. Sequenced: peripheral blood. The receptors were gathered from a woman aged 70-85 years with COVID-19, enrolled during active disease. The CDR3 runs from the conserved cysteine through the conserved F or W. The D gene is left open where the match is weak. Rows may omit the clone size; those that give it use once, few, many or a size class.

>TRBV6-5|.|TRBJ1-6|.
CASSPRRENSPLHF
TGTGCCAGCAGTCCCAGAAGGGAGAATTCACCCCTCCACTTT
>TRBV30|.|TRBJ1-1|once
CAWRGLKGNAEAFF
TGTGCCTGGAGAGGACTTAAAGGTAACGCTGAAGCTTTCTTT
>TRBV5-1|.|TRBJ1-1|.
CASSLEGFMNTEAFF
TGCGCCAGCAGCCTCGAGGGATTCATGAACACTGAAGCTTTCTTT
>TRBV14|.|TRBJ2-1|.
CASSQERISYNEQFF
TGTGCCAGCAGCCAAGAGCGTATCTCCTACAATGAGCAGTTCTTC
>TRBV7-2|.|TRBJ1-6|.
CASSPGVSQEYYYNSPLHF
TGTGCCAGCAGCCCCGGGGTTTCGCAGGAGTATTATTATAATTCACCCCTCCACTTT
>TRBV27|TRBD2|TRBJ2-3|.
CASSPVGEREIADTQYF
TGTGCCAGCAGCCCAGTGGGGGAGCGGGAGATCGCAGATACGCAGTATTTT
>TRBV18|TRBD1|TRBJ2-6|.
CASSPLPRQGSSGANVLTF
TGTGCCAGCTCACCACTCCCTAGACAGGGGAGCTCTGGGGCCAACGTCCTGACTTTC
>TRBV27|.|TRBJ2-7|.
CASSLSLQSYEQYF
TGTGCCAGCAGTTTATCCTTGCAGTCCTACGAGCAGTACTTC
>TRBV4-2|TRBD2|TRBJ2-7|few
CASSRGTTYEQYF
TGTGCCAGCAGCCGGGGGACTACCTACGAGCAGTACTTC
>TRBV7-9|TRBD1|TRBJ2-3|.
CATRLEGRGIDTQYF
TGTGCCACCAGATTAGAGGGCAGGGGGATCGATACGCAGTATTTT
>TRBV30|TRBD1|TRBJ1-1|.
CAWRNLQGAAFF
TGTGCCTGGAGGAATCTACAGGGGGCAGCTTTCTTT
>TRBV7-9|TRBD2|TRBJ2-1|.
CASSPQVLAGGPSYNEQFF
TGTGCCAGCAGCCCCCAAGTACTAGCGGGGGGGCCGTCCTACAATGAGCAGTTCTTC
>TRBV15|.|TRBJ1-2|.
CATSRDRTTGGYTF
TGTGCCACCAGCAGAGATAGGACAACGGGCGGCTACACCTTC
>TRBV15|TRBD1|TRBJ1-3|.
CATSRDLGQGIPSGNTIYF
TGTGCCACCAGCAGAGATCTCGGACAGGGTATACCCTCTGGAAACACCATATATTTT
>TRBV3-1/TRBV3-2|TRBD2|TRBJ2-5|.
CASSQDLAGGPQYF
TGTGCCAGCAGCCAAGATCTAGCGGGGGGGCCCCAGTACTTC
>TRBV6-1|.|TRBJ1-1|.
CASRRGGEGNTEAFF
TGTGCCAGCAGGAGGGGAGGGGAAGGGAACACTGAAGCTTTCTTT
>TRBV4-2|.|TRBJ1-2|few
CASSLGGREGYGYTF
TGTGCCAGCAGCCTCGGTGGCAGGGAGGGCTATGGCTACACCTTC
>TRBV7-7|TRBD2|TRBJ2-1|.
CASSLAGGGNEQFF
TGTGCTAGCAGCTTGGCGGGAGGGGGCAATGAGCAGTTCTTC
>TRBV21-1|.|TRBJ1-1|.
CASSPPDSLTFF
TGTGCCAGCAGCCCACCGGACAGTCTAACTTTCTTT
>TRBV15|.|TRBJ1-5|.
CATSRSRDMVQPQHF
TGTGCCACCAGCAGGTCGAGGGACATGGTTCAGCCCCAGCATTTT
>TRBV19|TRBD1|TRBJ1-1|few
CASSLGQGLENTEAFF
TGTGCCAGTAGCCTGGGACAGGGGCTGGAGAACACTGAAGCTTTCTTT
>TRBV7-2|.|TRBJ2-1|.
CASSLGLGVEQFF
TGTGCCAGCAGCTTAGGGCTAGGGGTTGAGCAGTTCTTC
>TRBV19|.|TRBJ2-3|few
CASSRGLADTQYF
TGTGCCAGTAGTCGAGGGTTGGCAGATACGCAGTATTTT
>TRBV18|TRBD1|TRBJ1-5|.
CASSLTGVDQPQHF
TGTGCCAGCTCATTGACAGGGGTCGATCAGCCCCAGCATTTT
>TRBV5-1|.|TRBJ2-6|.
CASSLNADSRSSGANVLTF
TGCGCCAGCAGCTTGAATGCCGACTCTAGGAGCTCTGGGGCCAACGTCCTGACTTTC
>TRBV9|TRBD2|TRBJ2-3|once
CASSPQGGRAADTQYF
TGTGCCAGCAGCCCTCAGGGCGGGAGGGCCGCAGATACGCAGTATTTT
>TRBV27|.|TRBJ2-3|.
CASSSHQTTDTQYF
TGTGCCAGCAGTTCTCATCAGACTACAGATACGCAGTATTTT
>TRBV28|TRBD1|TRBJ1-2|.
CAIPSGQGVGGYTF
TGTGCCATCCCGTCGGGGCAGGGGGTTGGTGGCTACACCTTC
>TRBV7-3|.|TRBJ1-2|.
CASSANGGASNNYGYTF
TGTGCCAGCAGCGCTAACGGGGGGGCCTCGAATAACTATGGCTACACCTTC
>TRBV27|TRBD1|TRBJ2-5|.
CASRTGGWVAETQYF
TGTGCCAGCAGGACAGGGGGCTGGGTAGCAGAGACCCAGTACTTC
>TRBV7-2|.|TRBJ1-6|.
CASSLDQGLSYNSPLHF
TGTGCCAGCAGCTTAGACCAGGGGTTGTCCTATAATTCACCCCTCCACTTT
>TRBV5-5|TRBD2|TRBJ2-1|.
CASSLEGASGRGEQFF
TGTGCCAGCAGCTTGGAGGGGGCTAGCGGGAGAGGTGAGCAGTTCTTC
>TRBV29-1|TRBD1|TRBJ2-5|.
CSVEGDGTGDPQETQYF
TGCAGCGTTGAAGGGGACGGGACAGGGGACCCCCAAGAGACCCAGTACTTC
>TRBV6-2/TRBV6-3|TRBD1|TRBJ1-1|.
CASSDLGTGWDEYTEAFF
TGTGCCAGCAGTGATCTAGGGACAGGGTGGGATGAGTACACTGAAGCTTTCTTT
>TRBV6-5|.|TRBJ1-2|.
CASKRGAMNYGYTF
TGTGCCAGCAAGCGGGGGGCGATGAACTATGGCTACACCTTC
>TRBV5-6|.|TRBJ1-1|.
CASSLDTVFTTEAFF
TGTGCCAGCAGCTTGGATACGGTTTTTACGACTGAAGCTTTCTTT
>TRBV19|TRBD1|TRBJ1-2|.
CASSLQGGRSLIHGYTF
TGTGCCAGTAGTCTCCAGGGGGGAAGAAGCCTTATTCATGGCTACACCTTC
>TRBV28|.|TRBJ1-6|.
CASSLRQADHNSPLHF
TGTGCCAGCAGTCTTCGACAGGCGGACCATAATTCACCCCTCCACTTT
>TRBV6-1|TRBD1|TRBJ2-1|.
CASSEVDRGSYNEQFF
TGTGCCAGCAGTGAGGTGGACAGGGGCTCCTACAATGAGCAGTTCTTC
>TRBV7-9|TRBD2|TRBJ2-1|.
CASSPLVAGLEQFF
TGTGCCAGCAGCCCTCTCGTAGCGGGGTTAGAGCAGTTCTTC
>TRBV6-6|TRBD1|TRBJ1-5|.
CASRQGVQPQHF
TGTGCCAGCAGACAGGGGGTTCAGCCCCAGCATTTT
>TRBV3-1/TRBV3-2|TRBD1|TRBJ1-6|once
CASSPGQASSYNSPLHF
TGTGCCAGCAGTCCGGGACAGGCGAGCTCCTATAATTCACCCCTCCACTTT
>TRBV12-5|.|TRBJ1-1|.
CASGLALLSLPNLNTEAFF
TGTGCTAGTGGTTTGGCCCTCCTGTCACTTCCGAACCTGAACACTGAAGCTTTCTTT
>TRBV6-5|.|TRBJ1-6|once
CASSYGRGAPLHF
TGTGCCAGCAGTTACGGCCGGGGGGCACCCCTCCACTTT
>TRBV6-2/TRBV6-3|TRBD2|TRBJ2-1|.
CASSFALAVNEQFF
TGTGCCAGCAGTTTTGCGCTAGCGGTTAATGAGCAGTTCTTC
>TRBV6-6|.|TRBJ1-3|.
CASSEQGSGNTIYF
TGTGCCAGCAGCGAGCAGGGTTCTGGAAACACCATATATTTT
>TRBV19|.|TRBJ1-3|.
CASMRASGNTIYF
TGTGCCAGTATGCGGGCCTCTGGAAACACCATATATTTT
>TRBV2|TRBD2|TRBJ2-1|.
CASRVTTSGRNNEQFF
TGTGCCAGCAGGGTAACGACTAGCGGGAGGAACAATGAGCAGTTCTTC
>TRBV15|.|TRBJ1-2|.
CATSRDFDTSNYGYTF
TGTGCCACCAGCAGAGATTTCGACACCTCTAACTATGGCTACACCTTC
>TRBV7-9|TRBD2|TRBJ2-3|.
CASLAGVTSTDTQYF
TGTGCCAGCCTAGCGGGGGTAACTAGCACAGATACGCAGTATTTT